This T cell receptor (beta chain) was found in a study of cytomegalovirus exposure and HLA in healthy donors. Regarding the study as a whole: Specificity of a few CMV-associated chains for CMV antigens was verified in vitro. There were some public TCRs occurring in many donors, but most TCR sequences were rare.

Data came from immunoSEQ multiplex PCR; TCRdb stores just in-frame clones and leaves some out. The sample comprises approximately 240,000 clones, 80% to 95% of which are singletons, and about 0.95% rests with the top ten. Points on this clone: What it binds is unknown.

The receptor was isolated from a woman younger than 35 in good health and CMV-seronegative. Sequencing was carried out using PBMCs.

CDR3 in DNA: TGTGCCAGCGGGGCTAGCGGGAGGGATGAGCAGTTCTTC. It yields the protein CASGASGRDEQFF. This chain joins TRBV28 and TRBJ2-1; 12 bases map to TRBD2. J lost 8 bases, V lost 8 bases, and 4 bases had no gene match. The germline V gene encodes CDR1 MDHEN and CDR2 SYDVKM. The CDR3 totals 13 residues.